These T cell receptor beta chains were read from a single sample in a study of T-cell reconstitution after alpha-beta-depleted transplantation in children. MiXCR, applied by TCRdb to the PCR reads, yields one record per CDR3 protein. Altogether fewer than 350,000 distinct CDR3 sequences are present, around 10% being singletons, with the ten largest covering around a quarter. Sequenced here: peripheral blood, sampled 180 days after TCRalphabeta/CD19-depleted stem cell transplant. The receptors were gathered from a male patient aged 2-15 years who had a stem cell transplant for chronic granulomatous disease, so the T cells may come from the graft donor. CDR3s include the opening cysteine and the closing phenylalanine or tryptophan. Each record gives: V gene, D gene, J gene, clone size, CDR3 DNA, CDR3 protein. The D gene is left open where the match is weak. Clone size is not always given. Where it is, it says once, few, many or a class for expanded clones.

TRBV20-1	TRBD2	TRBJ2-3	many	TGCAGTGCTGGCACCCCACTAGCGGTTAGCACAGATACGCAGTATTTT	CSAGTPLAVSTDTQYF
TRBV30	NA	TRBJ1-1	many	TGTGCCTGGACGACAGAAAGGGGCGTGATCCTGGTCAACACTGAAGCTTTCTTT	CAWTTERGVILVNTEAFF
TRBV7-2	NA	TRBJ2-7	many	TGTGCCAGCAGCTTACTCCTAGCGCCCTACGAGCAGTACTTC	CASSLLLAPYEQYF
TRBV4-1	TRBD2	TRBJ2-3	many	TGCGCCAGCAGCCAAGTAGTCGCTAGCGGGAGCACAGATACGCAGTATTTT	CASSQVVASGSTDTQYF
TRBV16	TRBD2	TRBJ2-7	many	TGTGCCAGCAGCGAGAACGGGAGGGAGTACGAGCAGTACTTC	CASSENGREYEQYF
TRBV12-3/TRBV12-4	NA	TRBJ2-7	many	TGTGCCAGCACTAAGAACAGGGTGGAGCAGTACTTC	CASTKNRVEQYF
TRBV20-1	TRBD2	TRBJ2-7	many	TGCAGTGCTTCTGAGGGGACTAGCGGCTACGAGCAGTACTTC	CSASEGTSGYEQYF
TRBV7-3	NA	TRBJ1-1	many	TGTGCCAGCAGTTACGGGCAGAACACTGAAGCTTTCTTT	CASSYGQNTEAFF
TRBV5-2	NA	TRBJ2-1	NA	TGTGCCATGGGCCCCTGGGCAAATCCGTTACTCTCCTACAATGAGCATTTCTTC	CAMGPWANPLLSYNEHFF
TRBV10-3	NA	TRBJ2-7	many	TGTGCCATCAGTGAGACGTTTCTCACGGGCGTCTACGAGCAGTACTTC	CAISETFLTGVYEQYF
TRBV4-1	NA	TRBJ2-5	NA	TGCGCCAGCAGAGGTGAGGTAGGAGAGACCCAGTACTTC	CASRGEVGETQYF
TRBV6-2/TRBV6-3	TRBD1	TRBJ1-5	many	TGTGCCAGCAATTACCGGGACAGCTACAATCAGCCCCAGCATTTT	CASNYRDSYNQPQHF
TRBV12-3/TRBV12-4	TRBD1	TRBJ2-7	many	TGTGCCAGCAGAGAAGGGACAGGGGGCTGGTACGAGCAGTACTTC	CASREGTGGWYEQYF
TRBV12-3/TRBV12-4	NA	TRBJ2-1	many	TGTGCCAGCAGTTTTCCCGGACTGCTCTACAATGAGCAGTTCTTC	CASSFPGLLYNEQFF
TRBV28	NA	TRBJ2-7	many	TGTGCCAGCAGTTTTGTCCCCTTGTGGGGCAGCTCCTACGAGCAGTACTTC	CASSFVPLWGSSYEQYF
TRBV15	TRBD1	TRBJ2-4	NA	TGTGCCACCAGCCCCACCCTGACAGGGGGAACCCGACTAGCCAAAAACATTCAGTACTTC	CATSPTLTGGTRLAKNIQYF
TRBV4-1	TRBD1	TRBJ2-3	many	TGCGCCAGCAGCCAAGACGACGGGACAGGGCATGCAGATACGCAGTATTTT	CASSQDDGTGHADTQYF
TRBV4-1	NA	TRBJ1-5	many	TGCGCCAGCAGCCTTATCTATAGCAATCAGCCCCAGCATTTT	CASSLIYSNQPQHF
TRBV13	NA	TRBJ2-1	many	TGTGCCAGCAGCGTAATACTTCAGCAGTCCTACAATGAGCAGTTCTTC	CASSVILQQSYNEQFF
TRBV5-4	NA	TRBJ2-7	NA	TGTGCCAGCAGCTTGGATGCAGCGCTCAGGGGAGAGCAGTACTTC	CASSLDAALRGEQYF
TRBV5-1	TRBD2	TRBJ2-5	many	TGCGCCAGCAGCAAGTGGACTAGCGGGACTCAAGAGACCCAGTACTTC	CASSKWTSGTQETQYF
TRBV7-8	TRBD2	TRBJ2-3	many	TGTGCCAGCAGCCTGACTAGCGGGACGACAGATACGCAGTATTTT	CASSLTSGTTDTQYF
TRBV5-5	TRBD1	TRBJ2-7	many	TGTGCCAGCAGCTATAATGGACAGGGGACCTACGAGCAGTACTTC	CASSYNGQGTYEQYF
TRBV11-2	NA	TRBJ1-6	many	TGTGCCAGCAGCCCCACCATAAATACGCAACATTCACCCCTCCACTTT	CASSPTINTQHSPLHF
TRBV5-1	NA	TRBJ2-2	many	TGCGCCAGCAGCTTCGACGGGCCCGGGGAGCTGTTTTTT	CASSFDGPGELFF
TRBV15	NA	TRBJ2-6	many	TGTGCCACCAGCTCTCGAAACTCTGGGGCCAACGTCCTGACTTTC	CATSSRNSGANVLTF
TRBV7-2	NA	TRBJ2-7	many	TGTGCCAGCAGCTTAGAGCACTACGAGCAGTACTTC	CASSLEHYEQYF
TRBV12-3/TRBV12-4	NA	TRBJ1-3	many	TGTGCCAGCAGTTCCCAGACCGTCGCTGGAAACACCATATATTTT	CASSSQTVAGNTIYF